The 10 T cell receptor beta chains reported below all come from one sample, sequenced in a study of glioma-infiltrating T cells after dendritic cell vaccination. The protocol was immunoSEQ multiplex PCR, while the TCRdb copy is restricted to in-frame clones and leaves out a portion. Here the sample spans just under 85,000 clones, 70% to 90% being singletons. The sample consisted of blood, taken before dendritic cell vaccination. Receptors were obtained from a human donor with glioblastoma.

This clone was recorded a few times. V and J are TRBV21-1 and TRBJ2-7; no check of the table's D call, TRBD1, against the DNA was made. TRBV21-1 has pseudogene status. The CDR3 consists of 13 residues. CDR3 sequence reads: CASSSTGWYEQYF. The CDR3 DNA sequence: TGTGCCAGCAGCAGTACAGGGTGGTACGAGCAGTACTTC.

V gene TRBV10-3 combines with J gene TRBJ1-2; the match to TRBD1 covers 7 bases. The CDR3 contains 14 residues. Germline assignment: CDR1 ENHRY and CDR2 SYGVKD. Germline trimming cut 6 bases from V and 5 bases from J; bases unmatched to any gene: 9. CDR3: CAIRGGTEGYGYTF. CDR3 DNA: TGTGCCATCAGGGGCGGGACAGAGGGGTATGGCTACACCTTC.

The V call is TRBV27, the J call TRBJ1-1; D is perhaps TRBD1 (5 bases). Trimming removed 3 bases at V and 5 bases at J, with 16 bases between. The germline gives CDR1 MNHEY, CDR2 SMNVEV (reference sequence). The CDR3 consists of 15 residues. The CDR3 coding sequence is TGTGCCAGCAGTTTGGGTTTTGGGGGAGGGACTGAAGCTTTCTTT. Residues: CASSLGFGGGTEAFF.

V and J are TRBV9 and TRBJ2-3; TRBD2 matches at 7 bases. The CDR3 has 17 residues. Per germline, CDR1 SGDLS and CDR2 YYNGEE. V gave up 3 bases and J gave up 2 bases; unmatched junction bases: 12. CDR3 coding DNA: TGTGCCAGCAGCGCTGGGGGGGGTCTAGCGTCCACAGATACGCAGTATTTT. Encoded protein: CASSAGGGLASTDTQYF.

The V gene is TRBV2, the J gene TRBJ2-2, with 8 bases matching TRBD2. The germline CDR1 and CDR2 sequences are SNHLY and FYNNEI. This CDR3 is built from 14 residues. J lost 3 bases, V lost 6 bases, and 3 bases had no gene match. CDR3 nucleotides: TGTGCCAGCAGACGGGGACTAGACACCGGGGAGCTGTTTTTT. Translated: CASRRGLDTGELFF. The variable domain in full, with the rest retrieved from reference TRBV2 and TRBJ2-2, is EPEVTQTPSHQVTQMGQEVILRCVPISNHLYFYWYRQILGQKVEFLVSFYNNEISEKSEIFDDQFSVERPDGSNFTLKIRSTKLEDSAMYFCASRRGLDTGELFFGEGSRLTVL.

This chain uses TRBV19 with TRBJ1-2; TRBD1 matches 11 bases. The junction had 10 bases not matched to a gene; V was cut back by 2 bases and J by 5 bases. Germline CDR1 is LNHDA and CDR2 is SQIVND (reference sequence). The CDR3 has 17 residues. This chain's CDR3 is CASSIFLSDRGPYGYTF. CDR3 DNA sequence: TGTGCCAGTAGTATATTCTTATCGGACAGGGGGCCTTATGGCTACACCTTC.

The chain is built from TRBV29-1 and TRBJ2-5; weak D call: TRBD1 (5 bases). V lost 3 bases to trimming and J lost 5 bases, with 16 bases between them. The CDR3 has 14 residues. CDR1 is SQVTM, CDR2 ANQGSEA, per germline. The CDR3 DNA is TGCAGCGTTGACGGCTCCCAGGGTTCGGAGACCCAGTACTTC. Its protein is CSVDGSQGSETQYF.

This chain links TRBV7-9 with TRBJ2-1; 8 bases align to TRBD1. In germline, CDR1 is SEHNR, CDR2 FQNEAQ (reference sequence). V dropped 5 bases and J dropped 6; count of bases not matched to a gene: 3. This CDR3 has 13 residues. CDR3 DNA: TGTGCCAGCAGCCGGACAGGGAGCAATGAGCAGTTCTTC. Its translation is CASSRTGSNEQFF.

The chain combines TRBV2 with TRBJ2-7; 15 bases match TRBD2. There are 14 residues in the CDR3. Unmatched junction bases numbered 0, after V lost 6 bases and J lost 3 bases. CDR1 and CDR2 (germline): SNHLY, FYNNEI. CDR3 bases: TGTGCCAGCAGGGGACTAGCGGGGGGCTACGAGCAGTACTTC. As protein: CASRGLAGGYEQYF.

The chain joins TRBV12-1 to TRBJ2-5; no DNA check was done on the table's D call, TRBD2. TRBV12-1 is a documented pseudogene. This CDR3 has 17 residues. The CDR3 spells CASSFGTSGGIQETQYF. CDR3 nucleotide sequence: TGTGCCAGCAGCTTCGGGACTAGCGGGGGGATCCAAGAGACCCAGTACTTC.